This T cell receptor (beta chain) was sequenced for a study of early T cells in non-severe SARS-CoV-2 infection. Whole-study context: Sequenced bulk RNA came from whole blood that was unsorted, and chains were unpaired. Findings of the study overall: CD4 and private specificities were missed by VDJdb matching, which favored anti-spike CD8 responses.

This clonotype was seen more than once but under ten times. Its antigen is currently unknown. Attachment of unique molecular identifiers to individual cDNA molecules was performed. TCRdb itself ran the 5' RACE reads through MiXCR, one entry per CDR3 protein. Here the sample spans roughly 80,000 distinct CDR3 sequences, 5% to 7% being singletons. V shed 1 base and J 7 bases; nucleotides not matched to a gene: 17. The germline CDR1 and CDR2 sequences are SGHTA and FQGNSA. This CDR3 is built from 18 residues. Sequences were obtained from whole blood. The origin of this receptor is an adult who was a healthcare worker with PCR-confirmed SARS-CoV-2 infection or an uninfected control (not recorded which). V and J are TRBV7-2 and TRBJ2-3; 7 nucleotides align to TRBD1. CDR3 protein: CASSLGTVGDRLRNTQYF. The CDR3 DNA sequence: TGTGCCAGCAGCTTAGGGACAGTCGGGGACAGACTAAGAAATACGCAGTATTTT. The whole variable domain, remainder taken from reference TRBV7-2 and TRBJ2-3, is GAGVSQSPSNKVTEKGKDVELRCDPISGHTALYWYRQSLGQGLEFLIYFQGNSAPDKSGLPSDRFSAERTGGSVSTLTIQRTQQEDSAVYLCASSLGTVGDRLRNTQYFGPGTRLTVL.